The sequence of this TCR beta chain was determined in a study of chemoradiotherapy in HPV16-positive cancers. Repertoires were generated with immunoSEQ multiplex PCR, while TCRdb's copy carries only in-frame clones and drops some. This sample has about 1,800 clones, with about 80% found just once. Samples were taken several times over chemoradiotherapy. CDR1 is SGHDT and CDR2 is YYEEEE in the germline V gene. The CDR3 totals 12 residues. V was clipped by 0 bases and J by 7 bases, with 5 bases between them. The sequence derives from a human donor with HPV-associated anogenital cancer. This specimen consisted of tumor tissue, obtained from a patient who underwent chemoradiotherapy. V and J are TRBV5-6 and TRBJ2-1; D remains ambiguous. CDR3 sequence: CASSLGGNEQFF. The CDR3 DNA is TGTGCCAGCAGCTTGGGCGGAAATGAGCAGTTCTTC.